This TCR beta chain was obtained from a study of T cell changes during pregnancy in multiple sclerosis. The CDR3 contains 15 residues. The protocol was immunoSEQ multiplex PCR, while the TCRdb copy is restricted to in-frame clones and leaves out a portion. This repertoire shows around 63,000 clones, 92% found once; its top ten account for less than 4%. The TCR comes from a female donor in good health, enrolled as a control in a pregnancy study. The genes are TRBV1 and TRBJ2-5; TRBD2 is taken as the D call from the table, unchecked against the DNA. TRBV1 is a pseudogene segment. Sequenced material: CD8+ T cells from peripheral blood mononuclear cells, taken in the third trimester of pregnancy. The CDR3 region has the DNA TGCACCAGCAGCCAAGGTCCGGGAATCTGGGAGACCCAGTACTTC. As protein: CTSSQGPGIWETQYF.